These 25 T cell receptor beta chains originate from one sample sequenced in a study of pediatric ulcerative colitis. This table comes from immunoSEQ multiplex PCR, and its TCRdb copy is limited to in-frame clones, with some not included. This table holds tens of thousands of clones, 85% to 90% found once. The sequenced material came from blood. These TCRs come from a boy aged 5-17 years who was a control in a study of pediatric ulcerative colitis.

J is TRBJ1-2 and V is TRBV5-6; D not certain. This CDR3 comprises 15 residues. Germline V gives CDR1 SGHDT, CDR2 YYEEEE. The V end was cut by 1 base, the J end by 4 bases, with 14 bases between. Here the CDR3 reads CASSLFAPGAYGYTF. CDR3 in DNA: TGTGCCAGCAGCTTGTTTGCCCCCGGAGCCTATGGCTACACCTTC.

V and J are TRBV27 and TRBJ2-2; D may be TRBD1 (6 bases). Germline assignment: CDR1 MNHEY and CDR2 SMNVEV (reference sequence). The CDR3 covers 16 residues. V lost 3 bases to trimming and J lost 2 bases, with 13 bases between them. The chain's CDR3 is CASSLGTDSNTGELFF. The CDR3 DNA sequence: TGTGCCAGCAGTTTGGGGACGGACAGCAACACCGGGGAGCTGTTTTTT.

This chain links TRBV4-1 with TRBJ2-5; TRBD1 might be the D (5 bases). Germline V lookup: CDR1 MGHRA, CDR2 YSYEKL. Trimming cost V 1 base and J 5 bases, with 14 bases left between them. The CDR3 covers 15 residues. The CDR3 loop is CASSQAWGPLETQYF. The CDR3 nucleotides read TGCGCCAGCAGCCAAGCGTGGGGCCCTTTGGAGACCCAGTACTTC.

This clone was observed a single time. The rearrangement uses TRBV5-4 and TRBJ2-3, with no clear D. Germline V gene lookup returns CDR1 SGHNT and CDR2 YYREEE (reference sequence). With 3 bases removed from V and 4 bases from J, the gap between germline ends came to 9 bases. The CDR3 runs to 13 residues. CDR3 loop: CASSSLPSDTQYF. For the CDR3, the DNA is TGTGCCAGCAGCTCCCTCCCCTCAGATACGCAGTATTTT.

The rearrangement joins TRBV7-9 to TRBJ2-1, with 9 bases matching TRBD2. CDR1 is SEHNR and CDR2 is FQNEAQ in the germline V gene (reference sequence). Losses at the gene ends were 2 bases for V and 12 bases for J; bases not matched to a gene: 17. The CDR3 spans 17 residues. The CDR3 region has the DNA TGTGCCAGCAGCTTATCAGCGGGAGGTGGGGGAACCCAGGGGCAGTTCTTC. This gives the protein CASSLSAGGGGTQGQFF.

The chain employs TRBV5-1 and TRBJ2-7; 9 bases align to TRBD1. CDR3 length: 16 amino acids. Per germline, CDR1 SGHRS and CDR2 YFSETQ. V trimming: 4 bases; J trimming: 2 bases; junction bases outside the gene matches: 10. As DNA, the CDR3 is TGCGCCAGCAGCCCCGGACAGGGGAGTCAAGCCTACGAGCAGTACTTC. This sequence encodes CASSPGQGSQAYEQYF.

The J gene is TRBJ1-4, the V gene TRBV7-8; no clear D gene. The CDR3 extends over 16 amino acids. V lost 4 bases and J 0 bases, leaving 12 bases between the germline ends. Germline CDR1 SGHVS, CDR2 FQNEAQ. This CDR3 reads CASSSRRVPTNEKLFF. As DNA, the CDR3 is TGTGCCAGCAGCTCGCGTAGGGTTCCAACTAATGAAAAACTGTTTTTT.

The genes are TRBV7-9 and TRBJ2-5; D gene unclear. Germline values: CDR1 SEHNR, CDR2 FQNEAQ (reference sequence). V lost 3 bases to trimming and J lost 3 bases, with 8 bases between them. This CDR3 has 13 residues. The CDR3 region has the DNA TGTGCCAGCAGCTTTTGGCCGGAAGAGACCCAGTACTTC. Translating it yields CASSFWPEETQYF.

The rearrangement uses TRBV30 and TRBJ1-6, with D maybe TRBD1 (5 bases). This CDR3 is built from 15 residues. Trimming shortened V by 2 bases and J by 5 bases, and 13 bases separated the two germline ends. Germline V gene sequence: CDR1 GTSNPN, CDR2 SVGIG (reference sequence). CDR3 DNA: TGTGCCTGGAGTCTCTCACCAGGGCATAATTCACCCCTCCACTTT. Translation: CAWSLSPGHNSPLHF.

J is TRBJ2-7 and V is TRBV7-2; D unresolved. CDR1 is SGHTA, CDR2 FQGNSA, per germline. The CDR3 spans 16 residues. V dropped 1 base and J dropped 3 bases, with 16 bases sitting between them. The CDR3 DNA reads as TGTGCCAGCAGCTTAGAATTTCAAGGCCTTAGCTACGAGCAGTACTTC. It specifies CASSLEFQGLSYEQYF.

The gene calls are TRBV11-3 and TRBJ2-1; no clear D gene. CDR1 and CDR2 (germline): SGHNT, YENEEA. Trimming took 5 bases from V and 0 from J, leaving 11 bases between them. This CDR3 has 15 residues. CDR3 protein: CASSLSRGSYNEQFF. The CDR3 DNA is TGTGCCAGCAGCCTTAGCAGAGGCTCCTACAATGAGCAGTTCTTC.

This sequence joins TRBV30 and TRBJ1-4; 7 positions agree with TRBD1. Losses at the gene ends were 8 bases for V and 10 bases for J; bases not matched to a gene: 19. Germline lookup yields CDR1 GTSNPN and CDR2 SVGIG (reference sequence). The CDR3 has 15 residues. The CDR3 region is CAGDSFGAESGKLFF. In DNA form, the CDR3 reads TGTGCCGGGGACAGCTTTGGGGCCGAGTCTGGAAAACTGTTTTTT.

The chain employs TRBV18 and TRBJ1-5; weak D call: TRBD1 (6 bases). V gave up 2 bases and J gave up 2 bases, with 13 bases separating them. The CDR3 extends over 16 amino acids. Per germline, CDR1 KGHSH and CDR2 LQKENI. CDR3 residues: CASSPTQGSGNQPQHF. The CDR3 DNA reads as TGTGCCAGCTCACCAACACAGGGTTCGGGCAATCAGCCCCAGCATTTT.

V gene TRBV7-2 combines with J gene TRBJ1-4; D is unclear. Germline V gene lookup returns CDR1 SGHTA and CDR2 FQGNSA. This CDR3 has 15 residues. Trimming shortened V by 0 bases and J by 6 bases, and 11 bases separated the two germline ends. CDR3 nucleotide sequence: TGTGCCAGCAGCTTAGCGCGAGGGAGCTATGAAAAACTGTTTTTT. Residues: CASSLARGSYEKLFF.

The V gene is TRBV5-3, the J gene TRBJ2-1; 11 positions match TRBD2. TRBV5-3 is an ORF; its function is uncertain. Unmatched junction bases numbered 9, after V lost 0 bases and J lost 7 bases. The CDR3 loop spans 17 amino acids. Here the CDR3 DNA reads TGTGCCAGAAGCTTGGGGGTCCTAGCGGGAGGCTTTAATGAGCAGTTCTTC. It codes for CARSLGVLAGGFNEQFF.

The chain combines TRBV5-8 with TRBJ2-6; D not certain. The CDR3 is made up of 14 amino acids. CDR1 and CDR2 (germline): SGHTS, YDEGEE. Trimming took 7 bases from V and 0 from J, leaving 8 bases between them. DNA of the CDR3: TGTGCCAGCCGGTCGTTCTCTGGGGCCAACGTCCTGACTTTC. Protein product: CASRSFSGANVLTF.

The chain has TRBV6-4 and TRBJ2-1; 7 bases map to TRBD2. Germline loops: CDR1 MRHNA, CDR2 SNTAGT. V was pared by 11 bases and J by 3 bases, with 13 bases of the junction left unmatched. CDR3 size: 15 residues. CDR3 sequence: CAVRLALPLYNEQFF. CDR3 DNA sequence: TGTGCCGTACGACTAGCCCTCCCTCTCTACAATGAGCAGTTCTTC.

The V gene is TRBV5-1, the J gene TRBJ2-3, with 11 bases identical to TRBD2. The germline gives CDR1 SGHRS, CDR2 YFSETQ. Losses at the gene ends were 1 base for V and 2 bases for J; bases not matched to a gene: 6. The CDR3 has 17 residues. The CDR3 loop is CASSLTSGSDYTDTQYF. The CDR3 DNA is TGCGCCAGCAGCTTGACTAGCGGGAGCGACTACACAGATACGCAGTATTTT.

The CDR3 DNA follows: TGTGCCAGCAGCTTAGTTTTGGTCGGGGGGACGAGGGAGCTGTTTTTT. Translation gives CASSLVLVGGTRELFF. V gene TRBV11-2 combines with J gene TRBJ2-2; 7 nucleotides match TRBD2. This CDR3 spans 16 amino acids. The trim removed 1 base at V and 9 bases at J, leaving 11 bases unmatched. The germline V gene has CDR1 SGHAT and CDR2 FQNNGV.

V is TRBV5-4 and J is TRBJ2-7, with D perhaps matching TRBD1 (5 bases). Germline V gene data show CDR1 as SGHNT and CDR2 as YYREEE (reference sequence). The CDR3 has 16 amino acids. V lost 4 bases and J 3 bases, leaving 20 bases between the germline ends. The CDR3 coding sequence is TGTGCCAGCAGCCTCATAGGGGCAGGGTGGGACTACGAGCAGTACTTC. Amino acid sequence: CASSLIGAGWDYEQYF.

The V and J genes are TRBV19 and TRBJ1-1; D not resolved. The germline V gene encodes CDR1 LNHDA and CDR2 SQIVND (reference sequence). Trimming took 8 bases from V and 11 from J, leaving 15 bases between them. The CDR3 is 11 amino acids. For the CDR3, the DNA is TGTGCCAGTGGTTGGGCTCCTGGGGCTTTCTTT. Translated: CASGWAPGAFF.

This chain uses TRBV13 with TRBJ2-7; TRBD1 is a possible D gene (6 bases). This CDR3 contains 14 residues. V lost 4 bases, J lost 1 base, and 11 bases lay in between. The germline CDR1 and CDR2 sequences are PRHDT and FYEKMQ (reference sequence). This CDR3 reads CASSSIDRSYEQYF. The CDR3 DNA follows: TGTGCCAGCAGCTCTATAGACAGGTCCTACGAGCAGTACTTC.

V is TRBV5-1 and J is TRBJ1-4; D unresolved. The CDR3 contains 17 residues. V was pared by 0 bases and J by 0 bases, with 12 bases between. Germline-derived CDR1 and CDR2 are SGHRS and YFSETQ. In DNA, the CDR3 is TGCGCCAGCAGCTTGGGGCCCTACCGTTCAACTAATGAAAAACTGTTTTTT. Translation: CASSLGPYRSTNEKLFF.

V and J are TRBV9 and TRBJ1-3; TRBD1 is a possible D gene (5 bases). Germline V CDR1 and CDR2: SGDLS, YYNGEE. Deletions cut 3 bases from V and 4 bases from J, with 11 bases between. This CDR3 contains 14 residues. CDR3 region: CASSAAGQGNTIYF. CDR3 sequence (DNA): TGTGCCAGCAGCGCCGCAGGGCAGGGAAACACCATATATTTT.

The gene calls are TRBV5-4 and TRBJ1-1, with 10 positions matching TRBD1. The trim removed 4 bases at V and 1 base at J, leaving 13 bases unmatched. Germline CDR1 reads SGHNT; CDR2 reads YYREEE (reference sequence). The CDR3 is 18 residues long. The CDR3 here is CASSLDLRDRGANTEAFF. The CDR3 bases are TGTGCCAGCAGCCTCGATCTGAGGGACAGGGGTGCGAACACTGAAGCTTTCTTT.